This T cell receptor (beta chain) was profiled in a study of blood T cell repertoires in COVID-19 (dated by TCRdb to the early 2020s). Some background on the complete study: Samples from collaborators originated in the United States, Italy and Spain and spanned both the acute and convalescent phases of COVID-19. The prospective study material was composed of cDNA or gDNA derived from T cells, B-cell-depleted T cells, or PBMCs. Subjects who had been exposed to COVID-19, were actively infected with it, or had recovered from it provided the deeply sampled blood TCRbeta repertoires that made up the dataset. A freely available public database, intended as a resource for researchers studying the immune response to SARS-CoV-2, is where the repertoires were released. The samples were drawn from the first 160 participants of the ongoing ImmuneRACE study and from over a thousand subjects provided by 6 global collaborators. Sample metadata almost always included a de-identified subject ID, COVID-19 status, age in years and sex. Where HLA class I and class II types were available, the types were taken from metadata supplied by the sample provider, not from assay-based typing.

This clone was detected only once. The clone's antigen remains unknown. Base qualities are not recorded, but no much larger clone differs from it by a single base. The full study reports these points: How much clinical and demographic metadata was included differed by source and by participant, and the metadata was provided uncurated.

Each collaborating institution followed its own protocols to collect whole blood in K2EDTA tubes. For TCRbeta analysis, collaborators shipped samples in one of three forms: frozen whole blood, isolated PBMCs, or DNA extracted from either of those sample types. TCRbeta CDR3 regions were amplified from genomic DNA by means of the immunoSEQ Assay, a bias-controlled multiplex PCR. The paper's processing steps were these. The number of nucleated cells in each sample was estimated from the amplification of reference gene primers within the assay. Sequence reads were collapsed and filtered to measure the absolute abundance of every unique TCRbeta CDR3 rearrangement. Productive Simpson clonality was computed per sample as the square root of Simpson's diversity index over productive rearrangements. What TCRdb holds here is the immuneACCESS table cut down to in-frame rearrangements. Part of the clones is not present; checked against another copy, under half of the missing clones reflect an unresolved V gene, and the others are unexplained. V and J calls and clone size are as listed in that table; D and trimming were resolved from the DNA. For this sample the table gives some 200,000 clones, of which around 90% were detected only once. The top ten clonotypes cover under 25% of the sample.

The CDR3 holds 13 amino acids from the cysteine to the phenylalanine. Left in the record is the CDR3 DNA by itself, 39 bases read in frame from the first base. V was cut back by 9 bases and J by 4 bases, leaving a gap of 15 bases between them. Looking up the germline V gene yields CDR1 MNHEY and CDR2 SVGAGI. The sequence links TRBV6-5 to TRBJ2-5; a weak D assignment points to TRBD1 (5 bases agree). The receptor was derived from a man between 60 and 75 years old with active or convalescent COVID-19. The sequenced sample consisted of peripheral blood. The CDR3 reads as follows: CASRAIGVETQYF. The sequenced DNA is TGTGCCAGTCGGGCGATAGGGGTAGAGACCCAGTACTTC.